Here is one TCR beta chain with its context. The antigen it binds to is not known. The record has no base qualities; no much larger clone is one base away. This sample is part of a study of OX40 agonist ivuxolimab in advanced cancers. Regarding the complete study: Ivuxolimab, which targeted the costimulatory receptor OX40 (CD134), was an agonistic, fully human IgG2 monoclonal antibody. Partial responses occurred in three dose-escalation patients, of whom one had hepatocellular carcinoma and two had cutaneous melanoma. A male proportion of 75% to 85% and a mean age of 60 years, ranging from about 20 to 79, were recorded for the dose-escalation cohort. The paper reports the monotherapy dose-escalation portion (N = 52 patients) of the phase I ivuxolimab trial. Intravenous ivuxolimab was administered to patients every 2 weeks at six dose levels: 0.01, 0.1, 0.3, 1.5, 3 and 10 mg/kg. Patients were allowed to have had prior anti-PD-1, anti-PD-L1 or anti-CTLA-4 therapy, and more than 35% of the dose-escalation patients had been treated with checkpoint inhibitors. Among the approximately 54 dose-escalation patients, around 20 had hepatocellular carcinoma, roughly 15 melanoma, 9 renal cell carcinoma and 9 head and neck cancer. Peripheral TCRbeta sequencing was intended to test whether TCR sequence diversity was altered and clonal T-cell expansion was caused by ivuxolimab.

For sequencing of the TCRbeta CDR3 region, genomic DNA was extracted from the sorted cells. The immunoSEQ Assay was used for sequencing of TCRbeta CDR3 regions. The clones in this table, taken by TCRdb from immuneACCESS, are in-frame only. Not every clone is retained; where verified, under half of the shortfall comes from an unresolved V gene, and the cause of the rest is unknown. The sample contains 9,500 to 15,000 clones, around four fifths of them found a single time. Around 20% of the sample is held by the ten biggest clonotypes. The trial excluded patients who had a history of autoimmune disease or were on systemic immunosuppression. Peripheral blood for TCR sequencing was collected from all dose cohorts at baseline, on cycle 4 day 1, and on cycle 7 day 1. Samples came from an open-label, multicenter, first-in-human phase I dose-escalation trial of ivuxolimab. Adults with locally advanced or metastatic head and neck squamous cell, hepatocellular, melanoma or renal cell carcinoma were enrolled in the trial. Before TCR sequencing, CD4+ T cells and CD8+ T cells were sorted from peripheral blood as separate populations.

Looking up the germline V gene (reference sequence) yields CDR1 MNHNY and CDR2 SVGAGI. V is clipped by 5 bases and J by 3 bases, and the sequence between their germline boundaries is 8 bases long. The CDR3 numbers 13 residues from cysteine through phenylalanine. Solely the CDR3 DNA is kept, with 39 bases framed from the first base. On the study overall, not on this receptor specifically: At doses of 0.1 to 3.0 mg/kg, clonal expansion of both CD4+ and CD8+ T cells in blood was seen between baseline and week 6. The antigen specificity of the peripheral T cells that underwent clonal expansion was not determined. In partial responders in the 0.1-3.0 mg/kg groups, normalized peripheral clonal expansion was found to be among the lowest, especially among CD8+ T cells. After ivuxolimab, expanded clones were on average more numerous among CD8+ T cells than among CD4+ T cells. Low levels of normalized T-cell clonal expansion were also seen in some patients who did not respond.

This clonotype originated in an adult with an advanced solid tumor such as melanoma, head and neck, liver or kidney cancer. The rearrangement joined TRBV6-6 to TRBJ2-1; TRBD2 is perhaps the D gene, given 5 matching bases. The sequencing used CD4+ or CD8+ T cells sorted from blood, collected in a trial of the OX40 agonist ivuxolimab. The sequenced DNA is TGTGCCAGCAGTCTACGGGACTACAATGAGCAGTTCTTC. The translation is CASSLRDYNEQFF.